The 19 T cell receptor beta chains listed next were all sequenced from one sample in a study of cytomegalovirus exposure and HLA in healthy donors. Primers for the PCR totalled 60 Vbeta and 13 Jbeta. This table comes from immunoSEQ multiplex PCR, and its TCRdb copy is limited to in-frame clones, with some not included. The table has over 150,000 clones, about 88% seen once; the top ten hold about 2.5%. The sample comprised PBMCs. These receptors all stem from a man under 40 in good health and CMV-seropositive.

This chain links TRBV5-1 with TRBJ2-3; 14 bases are shared with TRBD2. This CDR3 region has 16 residues. From germline, CDR1 is SGHRS and CDR2 YFSETQ. The V segment lost 4 bases and the J segment 4 bases; nucleotides outside the gene matches: 5. The CDR3 DNA sequence: TGCGCCAGCAGCCCTGGGACTAGCGGGAGTTCAGATACGCAGTATTTT. This translates into CASSPGTSGSSDTQYF.

This CDR3 reads CASRRTDTQYF. CDR3 nucleotides: TGTGCCAGCAGGAGGACAGATACGCAGTATTTT. This chain links TRBV6-1 with TRBJ2-3; D call uncertain. V lost 6 bases, J lost 3 bases, and 4 bases lay in between. Germline CDR1 MNHNS, CDR2 SASEGT. The CDR3 has 11 residues.

This clone turned up a few times. The rearrangement uses TRBV5-1 and TRBJ2-3; possible D gene TRBD2, 6 bases. CDR1 and CDR2 (germline): SGHRS, YFSETQ. The CDR3 has 14 amino acids. V was pared by 0 bases and J by 3 bases, with 8 bases between. This chain's CDR3 is CASSLGLATDTQYF. Here the CDR3 DNA reads TGCGCCAGCAGCTTGGGCCTAGCGACAGATACGCAGTATTTT.

The rearrangement uses TRBV18 and TRBJ1-3; 8 bases map to TRBD1. Germline V gene lookup returns CDR1 KGHSH and CDR2 LQKENI. V was pared by 1 base and J by 0 bases, with 2 bases of the junction left unmatched. CDR3 length: 16 amino acids. The CDR3 loop is CASSPLGQGSGNTIYF. The DNA of the CDR3 is TGTGCCAGCTCACCACTAGGACAGGGCTCTGGAAACACCATATATTTT.

The chain combines TRBV27 with TRBJ2-1, with 7 bases aligning to TRBD2. The junction had 12 bases not matched to a gene; V was cut back by 6 bases and J by 7 bases. Germline assignment: CDR1 MNHEY and CDR2 SMNVEV (reference sequence). The CDR3 is 15 residues long. The CDR3 DNA reads TGTGCCAGCAGCCCACTAGCGATCCCCTTAAATGAGCAGTTCTTC. It yields the protein CASSPLAIPLNEQFF.

This clone was recorded a few times. This chain links TRBV6-5 with TRBJ2-7, with D possibly matching TRBD1 (6 bases). This CDR3 is built from 14 residues. V gave up 2 bases and J gave up 1 base, with 9 bases separating them. Germline V gene sequence: CDR1 MNHEY, CDR2 SVGAGI. The CDR3 protein is CASSYGTLSYEQYF. The CDR3 DNA is TGTGCCAGCAGTTACGGGACATTATCCTACGAGCAGTACTTC.

This chain joins TRBV15 and TRBJ2-1, with TRBD2 matching over 8 bases. With 3 bases clipped from V and 7 bases from J, the junction kept 8 bases outside the gene matches. The CDR3 extends over 15 amino acids. Per germline, CDR1 LNHNV and CDR2 YYDKDF (reference sequence). The chain's CDR3 is CATSSLRLALNEQFF. Written as DNA, the CDR3 is TGTGCCACCAGCAGTTTGAGACTAGCGTTGAATGAGCAGTTCTTC.

In this sample, this clone turned up once. The V and J genes are TRBV19 and TRBJ1-1; 9 bases agree with TRBD1. J was trimmed by 2 bases and V by 5 bases; bases with no gene match: 9. The CDR3 is 16 residues long. The germline V gene has CDR1 LNHDA and CDR2 SQIVND (reference sequence). For the CDR3, the DNA is TGTGCCAGTAGTGTCCTACAGGGGGCAGGCAACACTGAAGCTTTCTTT. Translation gives CASSVLQGAGNTEAFF.

The chain couples TRBV2 to TRBJ2-1; 8 positions agree with TRBD2. Germline V lookup: CDR1 SNHLY, CDR2 FYNNEI. Trimming took 4 bases from V and 9 from J; bases not matched to a gene: 8. The CDR3 length is 14 residues. As DNA, the CDR3 is TGTGCCAGCAGTGGCCCCAGCGGGAGCGGTGAGCAGTTCTTC. It encodes CASSGPSGSGEQFF.

The V and J genes are TRBV11-2 and TRBJ1-1; 8 nucleotides match TRBD1. CDR1 and CDR2 from the germline V gene are SGHAT and FQNNGV. This CDR3 comprises 14 residues. V lost 5 bases and J lost 4; bases outside the gene matches: 6. CDR3 sequence: CASSPRTGSTEAFF. In nucleotides, the CDR3 is TGTGCCAGCAGCCCCCGGACAGGGAGCACTGAAGCTTTCTTT.

The chain is built from TRBV29-1 and TRBJ1-2; D is uncertain. The length of the CDR3 is 11 residues. With 5 bases removed from V and 5 bases from J, the gap between germline ends came to 9 bases. CDR1 and CDR2 (germline): SQVTM, ANQGSEA. The CDR3 nucleotides read TGCAGCGTTCAGGAACTTTATGGCTACACCTTC. Translating gives CSVQELYGYTF.

This chain links TRBV7-2 with TRBJ1-2; D gene unclear. CDR1 and CDR2 from the germline V gene are SGHTA and FQGNSA. Trimming pared 6 bases from V and 4 bases from J, leaving 12 bases between. The CDR3 contains 13 residues. CDR3: CASSYLGAYGYTF. CDR3 in DNA: TGTGCCAGCAGTTACTTGGGAGCCTATGGCTACACCTTC.

V and J are TRBV5-1 and TRBJ2-5; 9 bases are a match to TRBD2. Germline V lookup: CDR1 SGHRS, CDR2 YFSETQ. CDR3 length equals 16 residues. Trimming cost V 1 base and J 1 base; bases outside gene matches: 5. CDR3 sequence (DNA): TGCGCCAGCAGCTTGTCCAATAGCGGGGGCCAAGAGACCCAGTACTTC. Protein: CASSLSNSGGQETQYF.

The J gene is TRBJ1-5, the V gene TRBV10-1; TRBD1 agrees at 8 bases. In germline, CDR1 is WNHNN, CDR2 SYGVQD (reference sequence). Trimming removed 2 bases from V and 3 bases from J; junction bases left unmatched: 9. This CDR3 region has 17 residues. The CDR3 here is CASSERGQAHYNQPQHF. For the CDR3, the DNA is TGCGCCAGCAGTGAGCGGGGACAGGCTCATTACAATCAGCCCCAGCATTTT.

The count of this clone is one. This chain connects TRBV7-3 to TRBJ2-1; maybe TRBD2 (5 bases). The CDR3 totals 15 residues. CDR1 and CDR2 from the germline V gene are SGHTA and FQGTGA. V lost 2 bases, J lost 8 bases, and 16 bases lay in between. CDR3 loop: CASSLGPEGRDEQFF. Here the CDR3 DNA reads TGTGCCAGCAGCTTAGGCCCAGAAGGGAGAGATGAGCAGTTCTTC.

The rearrangement joins TRBV4-2 to TRBJ2-1; D is possibly TRBD2 (5 bases). V gave up 1 base and J gave up 8 bases, with 12 bases separating them. CDR1 and CDR2 from the germline V gene are LGHNA and YNFKEQ. The length of the CDR3 is 14 residues. As DNA, the CDR3 is TGTGCCAGCAGCCAAGGGGGAGCGAGCGATGAGCAGTTCTTC. Amino acid sequence: CASSQGGASDEQFF.

The chain uses TRBV10-1 and TRBJ1-1; D uncertain. CDR1 is WNHNN, CDR2 SYGVQD, per germline (reference sequence). V gave up 10 bases and J gave up 1 base, with 28 bases separating them. This CDR3 region has 18 residues. In nucleotides, the CDR3 is TGCGCCAACACTCAAAACCCCCTGGGAGAGGACGGGAACACTGAAGCTTTCTTT. Its protein product is CANTQNPLGEDGNTEAFF.

This sequence joins TRBV9 and TRBJ2-2; TRBD2 matches at 10 bases. Germline V gene data show CDR1 as SGDLS and CDR2 as YYNGEE. This CDR3 is 17 amino acids long. Trimming cost V 4 bases and J 8 bases; bases outside gene matches: 14. CDR3 region: CASSPRASGSLGGELFF. The CDR3 nucleotides are TGTGCCAGCAGCCCCCGAGCTAGCGGGAGCCTTGGGGGGGAGCTGTTTTTT.

The V call is TRBV6-6, the J call TRBJ2-3; 7 bases are shared with TRBD2. The germline V gene encodes CDR1 MNHNY and CDR2 SVGAGI (reference sequence). This CDR3 is 16 amino acids long. J lost 3 bases, V lost 6 bases, and 12 bases had no gene match. As DNA, the CDR3 is TGTGCCAGCAGCCAAGTGAGGGTTAGCGGGACAGATACGCAGTATTTT. This codes for CASSQVRVSGTDTQYF.